The clone carrying this TCR beta chain was detected once. This entry is derived from a study of blood T cell repertoires in COVID-19. The overall study: Sites in the United States, Italy and Spain provided acute and convalescent COVID-19 samples.

Researchers sorted participants into cohorts using their self-reported clinical history. Among Cohort 3 donors, those recovered had two negative PCRs, clearance, or symptom resolution. As processed by the authors: Amplification of reference gene primers provided the estimated nucleated cell counts. Repertoires were generated with immunoSEQ multiplex PCR, while TCRdb's copy carries only in-frame clones and drops some. The V and J calls and clone size are taken from that table; D and trimming were inferred from the DNA. The repertoire holds roughly 180,000 clones, with 82% as singletons. Input material: PBMCs or T cells enriched from blood (not recorded which). This clonotype was sampled from a man in his 60s who had recovered from COVID-19.

This CDR3 reads CASSLAGGGASGELFF. CDR3 coding DNA: TGTGCCAGCAGCTTAGCTGGCGGGGGGGCCTCCGGGGAGCTGTTTTTT. The chain uses TRBV11-3 and TRBJ2-2, with TRBD2 matching over 9 bases. Per the germline V gene, CDR1 is SGHNT and CDR2 is YENEEA. This CDR3 contains 16 residues. The V and J ends lost 1 base and 6 bases, in that order; junction bases with no gene match: 6.